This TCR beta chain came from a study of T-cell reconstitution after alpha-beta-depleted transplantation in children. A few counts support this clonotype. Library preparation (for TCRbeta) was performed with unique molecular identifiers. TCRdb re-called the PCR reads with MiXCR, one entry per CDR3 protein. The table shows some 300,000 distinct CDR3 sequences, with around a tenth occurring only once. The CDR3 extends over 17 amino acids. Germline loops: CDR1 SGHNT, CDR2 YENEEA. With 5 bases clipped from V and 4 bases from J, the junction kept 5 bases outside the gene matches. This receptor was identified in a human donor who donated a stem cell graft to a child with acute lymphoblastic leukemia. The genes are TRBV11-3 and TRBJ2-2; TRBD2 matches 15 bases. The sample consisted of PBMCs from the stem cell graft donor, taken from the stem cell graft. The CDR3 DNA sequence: TGTGCCAGCAGCAGGGGACTAGCGGGAGGTAGCACCGGGGAGCTGTTTTTT. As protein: CASSRGLAGGSTGELFF.